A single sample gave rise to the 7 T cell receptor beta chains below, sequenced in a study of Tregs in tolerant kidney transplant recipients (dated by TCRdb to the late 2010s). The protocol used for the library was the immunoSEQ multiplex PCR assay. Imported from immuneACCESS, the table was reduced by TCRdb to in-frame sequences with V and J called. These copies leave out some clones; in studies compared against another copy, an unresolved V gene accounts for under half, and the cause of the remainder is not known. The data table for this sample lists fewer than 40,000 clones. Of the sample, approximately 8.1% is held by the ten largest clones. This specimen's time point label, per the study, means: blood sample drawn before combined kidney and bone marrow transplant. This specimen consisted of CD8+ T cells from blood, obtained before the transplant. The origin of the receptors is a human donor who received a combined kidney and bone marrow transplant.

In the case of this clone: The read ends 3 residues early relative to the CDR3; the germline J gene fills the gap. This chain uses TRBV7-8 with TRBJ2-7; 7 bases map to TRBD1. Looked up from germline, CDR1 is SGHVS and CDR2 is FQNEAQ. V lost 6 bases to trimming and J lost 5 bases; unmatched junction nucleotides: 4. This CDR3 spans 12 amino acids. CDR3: CASRPGTDEQYF. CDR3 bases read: TGTGCCAGCAGACCCGGGACAGACGAG.

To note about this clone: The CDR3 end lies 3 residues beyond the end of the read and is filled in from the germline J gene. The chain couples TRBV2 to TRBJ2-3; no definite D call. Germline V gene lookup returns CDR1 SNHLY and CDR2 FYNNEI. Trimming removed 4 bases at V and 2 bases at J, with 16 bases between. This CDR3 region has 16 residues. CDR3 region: CASSVVRAPTTDTQYF. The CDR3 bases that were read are TGTGCCAGCAGTGTGGTTAGGGCCCCAACCACAGATACG.

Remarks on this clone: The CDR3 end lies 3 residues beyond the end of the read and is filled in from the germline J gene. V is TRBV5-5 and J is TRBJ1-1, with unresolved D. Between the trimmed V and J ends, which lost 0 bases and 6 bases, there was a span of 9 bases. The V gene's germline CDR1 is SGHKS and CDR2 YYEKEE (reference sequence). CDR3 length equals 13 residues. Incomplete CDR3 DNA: TGTGCCAGCAGCTTGGCCCCCAGTGCTGAA. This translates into CASSLAPSAE. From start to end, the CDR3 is CASSLAPSAEAFF.

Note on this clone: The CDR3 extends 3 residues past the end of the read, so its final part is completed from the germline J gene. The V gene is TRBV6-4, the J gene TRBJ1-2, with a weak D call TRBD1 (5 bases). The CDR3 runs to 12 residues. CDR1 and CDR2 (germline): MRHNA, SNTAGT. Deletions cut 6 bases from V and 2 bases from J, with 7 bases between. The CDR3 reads CASSSGNYGYTF. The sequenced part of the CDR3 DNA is TGTGCCAGCAGCTCAGGGAACTATGGC.

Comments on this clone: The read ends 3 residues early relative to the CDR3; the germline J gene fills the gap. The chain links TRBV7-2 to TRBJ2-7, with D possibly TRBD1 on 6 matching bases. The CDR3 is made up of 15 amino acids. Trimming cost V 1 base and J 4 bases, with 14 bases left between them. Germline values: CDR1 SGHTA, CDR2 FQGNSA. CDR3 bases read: TGTGCCAGCAGCTTAGTTTGGACAGCACGTTACGAG. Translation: CASSLVWTARYE. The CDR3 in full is CASSLVWTARYEQYF.

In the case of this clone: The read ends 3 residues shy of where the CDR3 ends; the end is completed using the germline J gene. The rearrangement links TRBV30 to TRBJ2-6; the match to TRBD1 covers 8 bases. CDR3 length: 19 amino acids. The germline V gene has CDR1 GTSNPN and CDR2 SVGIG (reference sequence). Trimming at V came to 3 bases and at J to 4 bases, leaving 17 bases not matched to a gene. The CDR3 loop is CAWSPRGTGKVAGANVLTF. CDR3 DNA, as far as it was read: TGTGCCTGGAGCCCACGGGGGACAGGTAAGGTGGCGGGGGCCAACGTC. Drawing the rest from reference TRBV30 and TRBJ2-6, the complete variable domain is SQTIHQWPATLVQPVGSPLSLECTVEGTSNPNLYWYRQAAGRGLQLLFYSVGIGQISSEVPQNLSASRPQDRQFILSSKKLLLSDSGFYLCAWSPRGTGKVAGANVLTFGAGSRLTVL.

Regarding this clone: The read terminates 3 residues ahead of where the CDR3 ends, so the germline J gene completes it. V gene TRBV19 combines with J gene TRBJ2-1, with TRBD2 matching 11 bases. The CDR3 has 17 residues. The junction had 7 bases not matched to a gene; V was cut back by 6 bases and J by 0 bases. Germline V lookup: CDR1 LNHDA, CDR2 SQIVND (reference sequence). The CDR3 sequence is CASSPTSGIDSYNEQFF. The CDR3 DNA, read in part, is TGTGCCAGTAGCCCGACTAGCGGGATAGACTCCTACAATGAG.